This entry concerns a single T cell receptor (beta chain). The antigen is undetermined. PCR employed 60 Vbeta and 13 Jbeta primers. Using immunoSEQ multiplex PCR, the repertoire was profiled, and TCRdb retains in-frame clones only, with some absent. The top ten clones hold roughly 2% of a sample with 70,000 to 80,000 clones, roughly four fifths of them seen once. This CDR3 spans 15 amino acids. Trimming removed 0 bases at V and 1 base at J, with 7 bases between. The germline V gene encodes CDR1 LNHNV and CDR2 YYDKDF (reference sequence). This entry belongs to a study of cytomegalovirus exposure and HLA in healthy donors. For the study at large: A data release that came early held some 79 million unique TCRs from HLA-typed donors. The study placed approximately 80% of its approximately 430 genotyped donors in the Caucasian-associated ancestry cluster. Notes on the study in general: A link between a missense DCLRE1C variant and TCR beta V- and J-gene trimming emerged from a later analysis. Across HLA loci, a later analysis found differing TCR association rates, with DRB1 most and HLA-C fewest.

This receptor was obtained from a man in his late teens or twenties in good health and CMV-seronegative. This rearrangement joins TRBV15 to TRBJ1-5; D possibly corresponds to TRBD1 (5 bases). Specimen: PBMCs. The CDR3 DNA follows: TGTGCCACCAGCAGAGATCGACAGAGCAATCAGCCCCAGCATTTT. This encodes CATSRDRQSNQPQHF.